These 32 T cell receptor beta chains were sequenced from one sample in a study of T cell changes during pregnancy in multiple sclerosis. Sequenced by immunoSEQ multiplex PCR; TCRdb stores in-frame clones only, minus some. The data show about 36,000 clones, around 91% seen once. The material was CD8+ T cells from peripheral blood mononuclear cells, obtained in the third trimester of pregnancy. These receptors were collected from a female donor with multiple sclerosis, enrolled in a pregnancy study.

This clone was seen just once. The chain combines TRBV5-6 with TRBJ2-1; the D gene is possibly TRBD1 (6 bases). V gave up 3 bases and J gave up 2 bases, with 15 bases separating them. This CDR3 contains 16 residues. The V gene's germline CDR1 is SGHDT and CDR2 YYEEEE. The CDR3 coding sequence is TGTGCCAGCAGCTCGATTCAGGGGATAACCTACAATGAGCAGTTCTTC. The encoded protein is CASSSIQGITYNEQFF.

The rearrangement joins TRBV6-5 to TRBJ2-2; the D gene is possibly TRBD2 (5 bases). The CDR3 has 12 residues. The germline V and J ends were trimmed by 6 bases and 8 bases, with 10 bases remaining between them. CDR1 is MNHEY, CDR2 SVGAGI, per germline. The CDR3 DNA is TGTGCCAGCAGCCGAGGGTCGGGGGAGCTGTTTTTT. Translation: CASSRGSGELFF.

This clone was seen once. The chain carries TRBV25-1 and TRBJ1-5; 10 bases agree with TRBD1. The CDR3 loop spans 14 amino acids. Germline V gene sequence: CDR1 MGHDK, CDR2 SYGVNS. Trimming at V came to 8 bases and at J to 6 bases, leaving 7 bases not matched to a gene. The CDR3 nucleotides read TGTGCCAGCGCAGACAGGGGGCCTGCTCAGCCCCAGCATTTT. Its protein is CASADRGPAQPQHF.

V usage is TRBV29-1 and J usage is TRBJ1-2; the match to TRBD1 covers 8 bases. This CDR3 has 15 amino acids. V dropped 6 bases and J dropped 8; count of bases not matched to a gene: 17. Germline values: CDR1 SQVTM, CDR2 ANQGSEA. The DNA of the CDR3 is TGCAGCGTCCATCCCCTCCGACAGGGGATGGTAGGCTACACCTTC. Translating gives CSVHPLRQGMVGYTF.

The chain has TRBV6-5 and TRBJ2-4; 8 bases align to TRBD1. The junction had 7 bases not matched to a gene; V was cut back by 8 bases and J by 7 bases. The CDR3 runs 13 residues. CDR1 and CDR2 from the germline V gene are MNHEY and SVGAGI. This CDR3 reads CASGAGGSNIQYF. For the CDR3, the DNA is TGTGCCAGCGGCGCAGGGGGCTCTAACATTCAGTACTTC.

This chain uses TRBV29-1 with TRBJ1-1; no clear D. This CDR3 has 11 amino acids. The V gene's germline CDR1 is SQVTM and CDR2 ANQGSEA. Trimming took 3 bases from V and 8 from J, leaving 10 bases between them. The DNA of the CDR3 is TGCAGCGTTGATTGGCGAGGGGAAGCTTTCTTT. Protein: CSVDWRGEAFF.

V and J are TRBV6-5 and TRBJ1-1; D is perhaps TRBD1 (5 bases). Per the germline V gene, CDR1 is MNHEY and CDR2 is SVGAGI. This CDR3 is 14 amino acids long. Trimming shortened V by 0 bases and J by 4 bases, and 9 bases separated the two germline ends. The CDR3 nucleotides are TGTGCCAGCAGTTACTCGAGGCAGGGCACTGAAGCTTTCTTT. This sequence encodes CASSYSRQGTEAFF.

The chain uses TRBV6-5 and TRBJ2-7; 8 bases match TRBD2. The trim removed 2 bases at V and 0 bases at J, leaving 6 bases unmatched. Germline-derived CDR1 and CDR2 are MNHEY and SVGAGI. The length of the CDR3 is 16 residues. The DNA of the CDR3 is TGTGCCAGCAGTTACGGTAGCGGGGAATCCTCCTACGAGCAGTACTTC. It codes for CASSYGSGESSYEQYF.

The chain combines TRBV11-2 with TRBJ2-7, with 8 bases lining up with TRBD2. The CDR3 covers 17 residues. V shed 1 base and J 2 bases; nucleotides not matched to a gene: 10. Germline CDR1 reads SGHAT; CDR2 reads FQNNGV. The chain's CDR3 is CASSLVLLAGGTYEQYF. The CDR3 DNA reads TGTGCCAGCAGCTTAGTCCTGCTGGCGGGAGGAACCTACGAGCAGTACTTC.

The J gene is TRBJ2-1, the V gene TRBV27; 13 bases map to TRBD2. CDR1 is MNHEY, CDR2 SMNVEV, per germline (reference sequence). After removal of 5 bases from V and 6 bases from J, the junction contained 4 bases not matched to a gene. CDR3 size: 15 residues. As DNA, the CDR3 is TGTGCCAGCAGTCTCGGGACTAGCGGGGCCAATGAGCAGTTCTTC. As protein: CASSLGTSGANEQFF.

The genes are TRBV7-6 and TRBJ1-2; no firm D call. This CDR3 has 17 amino acids. The germline V gene has CDR1 SGHVS and CDR2 FNYEAQ. Trimming took off 1 base at V and 4 bases at J, with 19 bases between the two ends. The CDR3 bases are TGTGCCAGCAGCTTAGGCGTTGAAGGGTTCGGAGGCTATGGCTACACCTTC. As protein: CASSLGVEGFGGYGYTF.

The chain uses TRBV6-6 and TRBJ2-1; 10 bases fit TRBD2. Germline CDR1 reads MNHNY; CDR2 reads SVGAGI (reference sequence). This CDR3 region has 14 residues. With V trimmed by 3 bases and J by 7 bases, 3 bases remained unmatched. CDR3 coding DNA: TGTGCCAGCAGTTATAGCGGGAGGTCTAATGAGCAGTTCTTC. Its protein is CASSYSGRSNEQFF.

This clone was counted a single time. J is TRBJ2-2 and V is TRBV7-8; the D gene is possibly TRBD2 (6 bases). This CDR3 has 17 residues. Germline V lookup: CDR1 SGHVS, CDR2 FQNEAQ. Trimming pared 1 base from V and 5 bases from J, leaving 17 bases between. CDR3 sequence (DNA): TGTGCCAGCAGCTTAGTGTTCGCGGGACCCAGAACCGGGGAGCTGTTTTTT. This translates into CASSLVFAGPRTGELFF.

This chain links TRBV19 with TRBJ1-1, with 9 bases fitting TRBD1. The CDR3 loop spans 14 amino acids. J was trimmed by 4 bases and V by 3 bases; bases with no gene match: 3. The germline CDR1 and CDR2 sequences are LNHDA and SQIVND (reference sequence). DNA for the CDR3: TGTGCCAGTAGTATTTGGACAGGGGTCACTGAAGCTTTCTTT. Residues: CASSIWTGVTEAFF.

This clone occurred a few times. This chain uses TRBV4-2 with TRBJ1-1, with a possible D match to TRBD1 (5 bases). This CDR3 has 13 amino acids. CDR1 and CDR2 (germline): LGHNA, YNFKEQ. Trimming stripped 4 bases from V and 10 bases from J, with 16 bases between. This CDR3 is CASSLPGRFGAFF. In DNA, the CDR3 is TGTGCCAGCAGCCTACCAGGGAGGTTCGGAGCTTTCTTT.

The J gene is TRBJ2-7, the V gene TRBV9, with 12 bases aligning to TRBD2. This CDR3 is 15 amino acids long. The germline V gene encodes CDR1 SGDLS and CDR2 YYNGEE. J lost 7 bases, V lost 1 base, and 6 bases had no gene match. The CDR3 DNA is TGTGCCAGCAGCGTATCGCTAGCGGGAGGGGATGAGCAGTACTTC. Translating gives CASSVSLAGGDEQYF. Combining the CDR3 with reference TRBV9 and TRBJ2-7 gives the whole variable domain DSGVTQTPKHLITATGQRVTLRCSPRSGDLSVYWYQQSLDQGLQFLIQYYNGEERAKGNILERFSAQQFPDLHSELNLSSLELGDSALYFCASSVSLAGGDEQYFGPGTRLTVT.

The chain links TRBV16 to TRBJ1-2; 9 bases map to TRBD1. The V and J ends lost 6 bases and 2 bases, in that order; junction bases with no gene match: 7. This CDR3 is 15 amino acids long. CDR1 KGHSY and CDR2 FQNENV come from the germline V gene. The CDR3 DNA reads as TGTGCCAGCAGTCGTCAGACAGGGGGGAACTATGGCTACACCTTC. Translated, it gives CASSRQTGGNYGYTF.

The V call is TRBV4-1, the J call TRBJ1-6; D unclear. V lost 0 bases to trimming and J lost 1 base, with 10 bases between them. The CDR3 length is 17 residues. Germline V CDR1 and CDR2: MGHRA, YSYEKL. CDR3 DNA sequence: TGCGCCAGCAGCCAAGATTCTCCGGGTTCCTATAATTCACCCCTCCACTTT. Protein product: CASSQDSPGSYNSPLHF.

The chain uses TRBV5-1 and TRBJ1-4, with 7 bases matching TRBD1. CDR3 length equals 15 residues. J lost 4 bases, V lost 4 bases, and 7 bases had no gene match. Germline lookup yields CDR1 SGHRS and CDR2 YFSETQ. CDR3 residues: CASSGEGTDNEKLFF. The CDR3 DNA reads as TGCGCCAGCAGCGGGGAAGGGACAGATAATGAAAAACTGTTTTTT. Full variable domain (remainder filled in from reference TRBV5-1 and TRBJ1-4): KAGVTQTPRYLIKTRGQQVTLSCSPISGHRSVSWYQQTPGQGLQFLFEYFSETQRNKGNFPGRFSGRQFSNSRSEMNVSTLELGDSALYLCASSGEGTDNEKLFFGSGTQLSVL.

This clone was observed once. This rearrangement joins TRBV9 to TRBJ2-2; 11 bases fit TRBD1. V shed 3 bases, J shed 7 bases, and the junction held 11 bases outside the gene matches. The CDR3 is 17 amino acids. Germline CDR1 reads SGDLS; CDR2 reads YYNGEE. CDR3 DNA: TGTGCCAGCAGCGACTCCGGGACAGGGGGTTATGGCGGGGAGCTGTTTTTT. Translating gives CASSDSGTGGYGGELFF.

The genes are TRBV4-2 and TRBJ2-7; TRBD2 matches 13 bases. CDR1 is LGHNA, CDR2 YNFKEQ, per germline. Trimming removed 1 base from V and 2 bases from J; junction bases left unmatched: 5. This CDR3 contains 17 residues. The CDR3 region has the DNA TGTGCCAGCAGCCAAGCGTCGGGACTAGCGGGGACCTACGAGCAGTACTTC. Protein sequence: CASSQASGLAGTYEQYF.

This sequence joins TRBV5-1 and TRBJ2-1; 10 nucleotides match TRBD1. The CDR3 is made up of 16 amino acids. V dropped 2 bases and J dropped 4; count of bases not matched to a gene: 6. Germline CDR1 and CDR2: SGHRS and YFSETQ. The CDR3 DNA reads as TGCGCCAGCAGCTTCTTGGACAGGGGGTTATACAATGAGCAGTTCTTC. Protein product: CASSFLDRGLYNEQFF.

This chain connects TRBV27 to TRBJ1-5; possibly TRBD1 for D (5 bases). Germline assignment: CDR1 MNHEY and CDR2 SMNVEV (reference sequence). The germline V and J ends were trimmed by 5 bases and 7 bases, with 15 bases remaining between them. The CDR3 runs to 14 residues. The CDR3 region is CASSIRASTQPQHF. The CDR3 bases are TGTGCCAGCAGTATCAGGGCATCCACCCAGCCCCAGCATTTT.

This clone has only one observation. The J gene is TRBJ2-4, the V gene TRBV6-1, with D uncertain. This CDR3 has 17 amino acids. Trimming took 2 bases from V and 3 from J, leaving 17 bases between them. Per germline, CDR1 MNHNS and CDR2 SASEGT. The CDR3: CASSENLEELGKNIQYF. The CDR3 region has the DNA TGTGCCAGCAGTGAAAATCTAGAAGAGTTGGGCAAAAACATTCAGTACTTC.

The V call is TRBV29-1, the J call TRBJ1-2, with TRBD1 matching over 7 bases. In germline, CDR1 is SQVTM, CDR2 ANQGSEA. The CDR3 runs 12 residues. The ends lost 3 bases at V and 6 bases at J; junction bases unmatched: 4. Here the CDR3 reads CSVDYGTDGYTF. As DNA, the CDR3 is TGCAGCGTTGACTACGGGACAGATGGCTACACCTTC.

V and J are TRBV5-5 and TRBJ2-7; the match to TRBD2 covers 13 bases. This CDR3 region has 18 residues. Germline assignment: CDR1 SGHKS and CDR2 YYEKEE (reference sequence). With V trimmed by 3 bases and J by 0 bases, 9 bases remained unmatched. The CDR3 region is CASSSYGLAGARSYEQYF. The DNA of the CDR3 is TGTGCCAGCAGCTCATACGGACTAGCGGGAGCTCGCTCCTACGAGCAGTACTTC.

This chain uses TRBV5-1 with TRBJ2-5; 7 bases line up with TRBD2. CDR1 is SGHRS, CDR2 YFSETQ, per germline. The CDR3 spans 15 residues. After removal of 0 bases from V and 5 bases from J, the junction contained 7 bases not matched to a gene. CDR3 bases: TGCGCCAGCAGCTTGGCGAGGACTAGTGGGGAGACCCAGTACTTC. Its protein is CASSLARTSGETQYF.

This chain links TRBV7-2 with TRBJ2-5; maybe TRBD2 (6 bases). V lost 3 bases and J 4 bases, leaving 15 bases between the germline ends. The CDR3 length is 15 residues. CDR1 and CDR2 (germline): SGHTA, FQGNSA. The CDR3 coding sequence is TGTGCCAGCAGCTTTACGGGACTTGCGGGAGAGACCCAGTACTTC. It encodes CASSFTGLAGETQYF.

The chain is built from TRBV10-3 and TRBJ2-7, with D maybe TRBD1 (6 bases). V was pared by 3 bases and J by 3 bases, with 15 bases between. In germline, CDR1 is ENHRY, CDR2 SYGVKD. The length of the CDR3 is 15 residues. The CDR3 is CAISDPESTGYEQYF. The CDR3 nucleotides are TGTGCCATCAGTGACCCTGAGTCGACAGGCTACGAGCAGTACTTC.

Only one count was recorded for this clone. This sequence joins TRBV7-9 and TRBJ2-7; 7 nucleotides align to TRBD1. V was pared by 1 base and J by 3 bases, with 6 bases of the junction left unmatched. Germline lookup yields CDR1 SEHNR and CDR2 FQNEAQ (reference sequence). The CDR3 consists of 15 residues. CDR3 region: CASSLGQGEHYEQYF. The CDR3 DNA is TGTGCCAGCAGCTTAGGCCAGGGGGAGCACTACGAGCAGTACTTC.

This chain links TRBV6-5 with TRBJ1-5, with 9 bases aligning to TRBD1. This CDR3 spans 15 amino acids. Germline CDR1 is MNHEY and CDR2 is SVGAGI. J gave up 2 bases and V 9 bases, and 8 bases lay outside the gene matches. This CDR3 is CASKPGQGRNQPQHF. CDR3 nucleotides: TGTGCCAGTAAGCCGGGACAGGGCCGCAATCAGCCCCAGCATTTT.

V usage is TRBV5-1 and J usage is TRBJ2-4, with TRBD1 as a possible D gene (6 bases). The germline V gene encodes CDR1 SGHRS and CDR2 YFSETQ. V shed 2 bases and J shed 5 bases, with 14 bases lying between them. The CDR3 is 15 amino acids. The CDR3 loop is CASSLQGVGQNIQYF. CDR3 nucleotides: TGCGCCAGCAGCTTACAGGGTGTGGGGCAAAACATTCAGTACTTC.